A selection of T cell receptor beta chains follows, all from one sample in a study of blood T cell repertoires in COVID-19. Repertoires were generated with immunoSEQ multiplex PCR, while TCRdb's copy carries only in-frame clones and drops some. Of around 78,000 clones listed, around 77% are singletons. The sample was peripheral blood. The receptor set was obtained from a human donor in a cohort sampled during active COVID-19. Each CDR3 is given with its conserved first and last residue. Each record gives: J gene, clone size, D gene, V gene, CDR3 protein, CDR3 DNA. D genes are given only for firm matches. Only part of the rows carry a size: once, few, many, or a class if the clone is expanded.

TRBJ2-2,NA,TRBD2,TRBV14,CASSQRLASWTGELFF,TGTGCCAGCAGCCAGCGACTAGCTTCATGGACCGGGGAGCTGTTTTTT
TRBJ2-5,NA,NA,TRBV5-4,CASSFGRVQETQYF,TGTGCCAGCAGCTTCGGGCGGGTCCAAGAGACCCAGTACTTC
TRBJ1-4,NA,NA,TRBV7-9,CASSSDSQTLFF,TGTGCCAGCAGCTCGGACAGCCAAACGTTGTTTTTT
TRBJ1-1,NA,NA,TRBV6-5,CARRNTSPREEAFF,TGTGCCAGACGTAATACCTCCCCCAGGGAAGAAGCTTTCTTT
TRBJ1-2,NA,NA,TRBV6-2/TRBV6-3,CASSYGGGEVGYTF,TGTGCCAGCAGTTACGGCGGCGGTGAAGTTGGCTACACCTTC
TRBJ2-7,NA,TRBD1,TRBV3-1/TRBV3-2,CASSRDSYYEQYF,TGTGCCAGCAGTCGGGACAGTTACTACGAGCAGTACTTC
TRBJ2-2,NA,NA,TRBV5-8,CASSLIQGLANTGELFF,TGTGCCAGCAGCTTGATCCAGGGATTGGCGAACACCGGGGAGCTGTTTTTT
TRBJ1-1,NA,NA,TRBV20-1,CSAPGQNQAFF,TGCAGTGCCCCTGGCCAGAATCAGGCTTTCTTT
TRBJ2-7,once,TRBD1,TRBV10-1,CASSGIRDRGLSWTYEQYF,TGCGCCAGCAGTGGGATCCGGGACAGGGGATTATCTTGGACCTACGAGCAGTACTTC
TRBJ1-3,NA,NA,TRBV27,CASSSMSGNTIYF,TGTGCCAGCAGTTCTATGTCTGGAAACACCATATATTTT
TRBJ2-1,NA,NA,TRBV3-1/TRBV3-2,CASGRGPLSYNEQFF,TGTGCCAGCGGCCGAGGGCCCCTCTCCTACAATGAGCAGTTCTTC
TRBJ1-4,NA,NA,TRBV4-1,CASSDRLDGEKLFF,TGCGCCAGCAGTGACAGGCTCGATGGTGAAAAACTGTTTTTT
TRBJ2-2,NA,TRBD2,TRBV24-1,CATSGAERGPSAGELFF,TGTGCCACCAGCGGGGCGGAGCGGGGACCTAGTGCCGGGGAGCTGTTTTTT
TRBJ2-7,NA,NA,TRBV4-1,CASSQRQDYEQYF,TGCGCCAGCAGCCAACGACAAGACTACGAGCAGTACTTC
TRBJ2-7,NA,TRBD1,TRBV9,CASSVGTGASYEQYF,TGTGCCAGCAGCGTAGGGACAGGGGCCAGTTACGAGCAGTACTTC
TRBJ2-6,NA,TRBD1,TRBV5-4,CASSLGFGTGTSGANVLTF,TGTGCCAGCAGCTTGGGGTTCGGGACAGGCACGTCTGGGGCCAACGTCCTGACTTTC
TRBJ2-5,NA,TRBD2,TRBV7-2,CASSLGGGGGKTQYF,TGTGCCAGCAGCTTAGGAGGCGGGGGAGGGAAGACCCAGTACTTC
TRBJ2-6,NA,NA,TRBV7-2,CASRMSGGAGANVLTF,TGTGCCAGCAGGATGTCGGGGGGCGCTGGGGCCAACGTCCTGACTTTC
TRBJ1-2,NA,TRBD1,TRBV2,CASSPEGNTGGWVYGYTF,TGTGCCAGCAGTCCAGAAGGAAATACAGGGGGCTGGGTCTATGGCTACACCTTC
TRBJ2-7,NA,NA,TRBV3-1/TRBV3-2,CASSQANSGYEQYF,TGTGCCAGCAGCCAAGCGAATTCGGGGTACGAGCAGTACTTC
TRBJ1-2,NA,NA,TRBV27,CASSLYSTGYGYTF,TGTGCCAGCAGTTTGTACAGCACCGGATATGGCTACACCTTC
TRBJ2-6,NA,NA,TRBV27,CASSLRWSGANVLTF,TGTGCCAGCAGTTTGCGGTGGTCTGGGGCCAACGTCCTGACTTTC
TRBJ1-5,NA,TRBD1,TRBV2,CASSEQGVQPQHF,TGTGCCAGCAGTGAACAGGGGGTTCAGCCCCAGCATTTT